These 14 T cell receptor beta chains were sequenced from one sample in a study of neurological immune-mediated disorders. Each CDR3 protein gets one entry after TCRdb re-called the 5' RACE reads with MiXCR. Of about 38,000 distinct CDR3 sequences listed, 11% are singletons. The sample was CD4+ T cells from blood. Receptor source: a woman younger than 45 with HTLV-1-associated myelopathy (HAM/TSP).

Ten or more counts support this clonotype. This sequence joins TRBV6-5 and TRBJ1-1; 9 bases fit TRBD1. The CDR3 extends over 16 amino acids. CDR1 is MNHEY, CDR2 SVGAGI, per germline. The V gene end was trimmed by 6 bases and the J gene end by 5 bases; junction bases not matched to a gene: 13. The CDR3 spells CASSRDRGRVGTEAFF. The DNA for the CDR3 is TGTGCCAGCAGCCGAGACAGGGGGAGAGTGGGGACTGAAGCTTTCTTT.

The table lists this clonotype with many counts. V and J are TRBV18 and TRBJ1-2; D is ambiguous. Trimming stripped 2 bases from V and 4 bases from J, with 8 bases between. Germline-derived CDR1 and CDR2 are KGHSH and LQKENI. The CDR3 is 13 amino acids. The DNA for the CDR3 is TGTGCCAGCTCACCAGGGAATGTCTATGGCTACACCTTC. Translation gives CASSPGNVYGYTF. Drawing the rest from reference TRBV18 and TRBJ1-2, the complete variable domain is NAGVMQNPRHLVRRRGQEARLRCSPMKGHSHVYWYRQLPEEGLKFMVYLQKENIIDESGMPKERFSAEFPKEGPSILRIQQVVRGDSAAYFCASSPGNVYGYTFGSGTRLTVV.

The chain links TRBV7-9 to TRBJ1-1; 9 bases match TRBD1. V lost 0 bases to trimming and J lost 4 bases; unmatched junction nucleotides: 3. CDR1 and CDR2 from the germline V gene are SEHNR and FQNEAQ (reference sequence). This CDR3 is 15 amino acids long. The chain's CDR3 is CASSLARTGVTEAFF. The CDR3 DNA reads TGTGCCAGCAGCTTAGCGAGGACAGGGGTCACTGAAGCTTTCTTT.

This clonotype showed up many times. The gene calls are TRBV20-1 and TRBJ1-3; D possibly corresponds to TRBD1 (6 bases). Trimming pared 5 bases from V and 1 base from J, leaving 12 bases between. Germline V gene sequence: CDR1 DFQATT, CDR2 SNEGSKA (reference sequence). The CDR3 sequence is 14 residues long. DNA for the CDR3: TGCAGTGCTTTACAGGGTTTATCTGGAAACACCATATATTTT. This codes for CSALQGLSGNTIYF.

The table lists this clonotype with many counts. This may be a read error, as it is one base from a much larger clone. V gene TRBV5-8 combines with J gene TRBJ2-2; tentatively, D is TRBD1 (5 bases). Per germline, CDR1 SGHTS and CDR2 YDEGEE. The CDR3 runs 16 residues. Written as DNA, the CDR3 is TGTGCCGGCAGCCGTCTCCCTCAGGGCAACACCGGGGAGCTGTTTTTT. It translates to CAGSRLPQGNTGELFF.

About this clonotype: One end of the junction fails to match germline, which may point to a read error. V gene TRBV5-1 combines with J gene TRBJ2-7; D remains unclear. The germline gives CDR1 SGHRS, CDR2 YFSETQ. This CDR3 comprises 14 residues. CDR3 loop: CASNLDVRTYEQYF. The CDR3, as DNA: TGCGCCAGCAACTTGGATGTCCGAACCTACGAGCAGTACTTC.

This clonotype was seen at least ten times. The rearrangement uses TRBV14 and TRBJ1-6; D is possibly TRBD1 (6 bases). Germline CDR1 is SGHDN and CDR2 is FVKESK. The CDR3 extends over 16 amino acids. Trimming removed 1 base at V and 9 bases at J, with 16 bases between. The CDR3 bases are TGTGCCAGCAGCCAAGTTGGGGGCGCGGCGTCTTCACCCCTCCACTTT. It is translated as CASSQVGGAASSPLHF.

In this sample, this clonotype turned up a few times. The chain combines TRBV5-4 with TRBJ2-7, with D perhaps TRBD1 or TRBD2 (5 bases each). Germline V CDR1 and CDR2: SGHNT, YYREEE (reference sequence). CDR3 length: 13 amino acids. V was shortened by 3 bases and J by 3 bases, with 10 bases between the two germline ends. This CDR3 reads CASSSRDGYEQYF. The CDR3 DNA reads TGTGCCAGCAGCTCCAGGGACGGCTACGAGCAGTACTTC.

This clonotype was detected many times. The V and J genes are TRBV12-3 or TRBV12-4 and TRBJ2-5, with D possibly matching TRBD2 (6 bases). The CDR3 runs 13 residues. Trimming left V 5 bases short and J 7 bases short, with 14 bases between. The CDR3 is CASSRAGPGTQYF. The CDR3 nucleotides are TGTGCCAGCAGTCGGGCGGGGCCAGGGACCCAGTACTTC.

This clonotype was observed once. The V and J genes are TRBV15 and TRBJ1-5, with unresolved D. Trimming left V 1 base short and J 1 base short, with 8 bases between. The CDR3 totals 15 residues. The germline CDR1 and CDR2 sequences are LNHNV and YYDKDF (reference sequence). The CDR3 nucleotides read TGTGCCACCAGCAGAGCTTCCTCCAGCAATCAGCCCCAGCATTTT. It yields the protein CATSRASSSNQPQHF. Based on the CDR3 plus reference TRBV15 and TRBJ1-5, the full variable domain is DAMVIQNPRYQVTQFGKPVTLSCSQTLNHNVMYWYQQKSSQAPKLLFHYYDKDFNNEADTPDNFQSRRPNTSFCFLDIRSPGLGDTAMYLCATSRASSSNQPQHFGDGTRLSIL.

This clonotype was seen at least ten times. This chain uses TRBV5-1 with TRBJ2-3; D is tentatively TRBD1 or TRBD2 (6 bases each). CDR3 size: 13 residues. V was pared by 6 bases and J by 4 bases, with 12 bases between. CDR1 and CDR2 (germline): SGHRS, YFSETQ. The DNA for the CDR3 is TGCGCCAGCAAAAAGGGGGAGGCAGATACGCAGTATTTT. Encoded protein: CASKKGEADTQYF.

This chain links TRBV7-8 with TRBJ2-7; D gene unclear. Trimming left V 4 bases short and J 5 bases short, with 27 bases between. Germline lookup yields CDR1 SGHVS and CDR2 FQNEAQ. The CDR3 has 18 residues. The CDR3 region is CASSSKKTSVVVSNEQYF. As DNA, the CDR3 is TGTGCCAGCAGCTCAAAGAAGACAAGTGTGGTGGTTTCTAACGAGCAGTACTTC.

In this sample, this clonotype turned up many times. The chain couples TRBV7-9 to TRBJ1-2; tentatively, D is TRBD1 (6 bases). Germline CDR1 SEHNR, CDR2 FQNEAQ (reference sequence). Trimming shortened V by 1 base and J by 5 bases, and 23 bases separated the two germline ends. The CDR3 sequence is 18 residues long. CDR3 in amino acids: CASSLEGDPGADFYGYTF. The CDR3 DNA follows: TGTGCCAGCAGCTTAGAAGGAGACCCGGGGGCGGATTTTTATGGCTACACCTTC. Combining the CDR3 with reference TRBV7-9 and TRBJ1-2 gives the whole variable domain DTGVSQNPRHKITKRGQNVTFRCDPISEHNRLYWYRQTLGQGPEFLTYFQNEAQLEKSRLLSDRFSAERPKGSFSTLEIQRTEQGDSAMYLCASSLEGDPGADFYGYTFGSGTRLTVV.

This clonotype was counted at least ten times. For the CDR3, the DNA is TGCAGTGCCCCAGGGGACAGGGGGGAAGCTTTCTTT. It codes for CSAPGDRGEAFF. The chain recombines TRBV20-1 with TRBJ1-1; the match to TRBD1 covers 11 bases. The CDR3 has 12 amino acids. Germline CDR1 is DFQATT and CDR2 is SNEGSKA (reference sequence). V was clipped by 6 bases and J by 8 bases; unmatched bases: 5.